This entry lists 13 T cell receptor beta chains sequenced from one sample in a study of vaccination effects on CD4 cells after COVID-19. Expansion of antigen-specific CD4+ T cells with viral peptide pools was carried out by the ViraFEST assay before sequencing. Investigators separated out CD4+ T cells once approximately 10 days of culture had passed. For these receptors, no antigen is known. Repertoires were generated with immunoSEQ multiplex PCR, while TCRdb's copy carries only in-frame clones and drops some. The repertoire includes around 30,000 clones, roughly 63% of them detected once, and approximately 27% sits in the top ten. Sample: CD4+ T cells from PBMCs cultured with HCoV-229E spike peptides, taken before COVID-19 vaccination. Source of these receptors: a human donor who received a COVID-19 vaccine.

This clone was seen more than once but under ten times. The chain employs TRBV29-1 and TRBJ1-1; D remains ambiguous. The CDR3 loop spans 13 amino acids. Trimming removed 5 bases at V and 0 bases at J, with 10 bases between. CDR1 and CDR2 from the germline V gene are SQVTM and ANQGSEA. CDR3 protein: CSVTRGMNTEAFF. The CDR3 DNA follows: TGCAGCGTTACTCGGGGTATGAACACTGAAGCTTTCTTT.

This chain connects TRBV3-1 (or the pseudogene TRBV3-2) to TRBJ1-4; unclear D gene. The CDR3 runs 14 residues. V lost 0 bases to trimming and J lost 14 bases, with 16 bases between them. CDR1 is LGHDT, CDR2 YNNKEL, per germline (reference sequence). The CDR3, as DNA: TGTGCCAGCAGCCAAGACACGGGCGGACGACGCCTGTTTTTT. This translates into CASSQDTGGRRLFF.

The chain employs TRBV3-1 (or the pseudogene TRBV3-2) and TRBJ1-2; a weak D match, TRBD1 (6 bases). The germline CDR1 and CDR2 sequences are LGHDT and YNNKEL (reference sequence). V gave up 3 bases and J gave up 8 bases, with 16 bases separating them. The CDR3 has 14 amino acids. CDR3 residues: CASSQGSFGGGYTF. The DNA of the CDR3 is TGTGCCAGCAGCCAGGGATCGTTCGGGGGCGGCTACACCTTC.

This clone occurred once. The chain has TRBV10-3 and TRBJ2-7; 8 bases map to TRBD2. This CDR3 is 14 amino acids long. Germline CDR1 ENHRY, CDR2 SYGVKD. Trimming removed 11 bases from V and 0 bases from J; junction bases left unmatched: 9. The CDR3 nucleotides read TGTGCCGCGACGGGACTAGTAAACTCCTACGAGCAGTACTTC. Translating gives CAATGLVNSYEQYF.

A few counts support this clone. The rearrangement joins TRBV4-2 to TRBJ1-5; unclear D gene. Trimming shortened V by 1 base and J by 5 bases, and 12 bases separated the two germline ends. The CDR3 has 15 amino acids. Germline V gene lookup returns CDR1 LGHNA and CDR2 YNFKEQ. In DNA form, the CDR3 reads TGTGCCAGCAGCCAAGTGAGGTCTGGTGATCAGCCCCAGCATTTT. Translated, it gives CASSQVRSGDQPQHF.

In its sample, this clone ranks as medium-sized. Within the sample, other DNA sequences also encode this same CDR3. The chain couples TRBV9 to TRBJ1-3; D is ambiguous. Germline V gives CDR1 SGDLS, CDR2 YYNGEE. The length of the CDR3 is 13 residues. The ends were cut back, 0 bases at V and 4 bases at J, with 5 bases in the middle. The CDR3 DNA is TGTGCCAGCAGCGTAGGAGACGGAAACACCATATATTTT. It is translated as CASSVGDGNTIYF.

A single count supports this clone. Here the CDR3 reads CASSRDWNTYGYTF. The CDR3 DNA sequence: TGTGCCAGCAGCCGGGACTGGAACACCTATGGCTACACCTTC. V is TRBV5-6 and J is TRBJ1-2, with a possible D match to TRBD1 (5 bases). The CDR3 extends over 14 amino acids. Germline V CDR1 and CDR2: SGHDT, YYEEEE. Trimming removed 4 bases at V and 4 bases at J, with 14 bases between.

This clone was detected only a few times. This rearrangement joins TRBV10-3 to TRBJ1-1; D is unclear. The CDR3 is made up of 15 amino acids. Germline loops: CDR1 ENHRY, CDR2 SYGVKD. Trimming removed 0 bases from V and 4 bases from J, with 12 bases in between. The CDR3 nucleotides are TGTGCCATCAGTGAGTCGAAGGCTCAGATCACTGAAGCTTTCTTT. Its translation: CAISESKAQITEAFF.

The table lists this clone with many counts. The chain combines TRBV2 with TRBJ1-5; tentative D call: TRBD1 (6 bases). This CDR3 has 15 residues. V lost 6 bases and J 1 base, leaving 13 bases between the germline ends. Germline V lookup: CDR1 SNHLY, CDR2 FYNNEI. In DNA, the CDR3 is TGTGCCAGCAGGAACAGGGCTTCGAGCAATCAGCCCCAGCATTTT. Its protein is CASRNRASSNQPQHF.

V is TRBV5-5 and J is TRBJ1-3; TRBD1 aligns across 11 bases. Germline V gene sequence: CDR1 SGHKS, CDR2 YYEKEE (reference sequence). V lost 4 bases, J lost 0 bases, and 6 bases stayed unmatched. This CDR3 has 17 amino acids. The CDR3 protein is CASSRTGGPTSGNTIYF. DNA of the CDR3: TGTGCCAGCAGCAGGACAGGGGGCCCTACCTCTGGAAACACCATATATTTT.

The J gene is TRBJ1-4, the V gene TRBV5-1; D not resolved. V was cut by 5 bases and J by 5 bases, with 7 bases left in between. Germline V gene lookup returns CDR1 SGHRS and CDR2 YFSETQ. This CDR3 comprises 12 residues. CDR3 DNA sequence: TGCGCCAGCAGTCAACCAAATGAAAAACTGTTTTTT. It specifies CASSQPNEKLFF.

The CDR3 DNA sequence: TGTGCCAGCAGCTTGGTTTCAGAACAGTGGGCCGGGGAGCTGTTTTTT. Protein: CASSLVSEQWAGELFF. The chain has TRBV5-6 and TRBJ2-2; no reliable D call. Germline CDR1 and CDR2: SGHDT and YYEEEE. The CDR3 runs 16 residues. V was pared by 0 bases and J by 6 bases, with 15 bases between.

This clone is categorized as large. The chain is built from TRBV25-1 and TRBJ1-3; the match to TRBD1 covers 10 bases. CDR1 and CDR2 (germline): MGHDK, SYGVNS. This CDR3 comprises 14 residues. V gave up 8 bases and J gave up 2 bases; unmatched junction bases: 3. As DNA, the CDR3 is TGTGCCAGCGGACAGGGGGAACCTGGAAACACCATATATTTT. As protein: CASGQGEPGNTIYF.